This T cell receptor beta chain appears in the sequencing data of a study of sequential checkpoint blockade in melanoma. This clone was found a few times. The repertoire was sequenced with immunoSEQ multiplex PCR; TCRdb's copy has only in-frame clones and lacks some. The profile shows roughly 8,800 clones, 59% of them singletons. The treatment denotes: randomized to nivolumab then ipilimumab (arm A) or the reverse (arm B). The specimen was CD8+ T cells sorted from blood (inferred from file names), collected from a patient given nivolumab and ipilimumab in sequence. The TCR sequence derives from a human donor with melanoma.

CDR3 coding DNA: TGCAGCGTTCCAGGGGGCGAAATAGTGAGCTACACCTTC. Protein sequence: CSVPGGEIVSYTF. This chain links TRBV29-1 with TRBJ1-2, with 8 bases lining up with TRBD1. The CDR3 is 13 amino acids. With V trimmed by 5 bases and J by 9 bases, 11 bases remained unmatched. Per the germline V gene, CDR1 is SQVTM and CDR2 is ANQGSEA.